Listed below are T cell receptor beta chains from one sample, sequenced in a study of T-cell memory formation after mild COVID-19. One entry per CDR3 protein, called by TCRdb with MiXCR from the 5' RACE reads. The repertoire holds 120,000 to 150,000 distinct CDR3 sequences, with 15% to 20% as singletons. What was sequenced was PBMCs or a T cell subset sorted from them (not recorded which). These receptors were taken from an adult woman who had mild COVID-19 (a few samples of this study predate the infection). Cell type and time point are not known. The conserved cysteine and the conserved F or W are not part of the CDR3 here. Not every row has a clone size; where given, it reads once, few, many or a size class.

j_call v_call clone_size cdr3_length cdr3_aa
TRBJ2-3 TRBV5-6 NA 12 ASSLGSGGDTQY
TRBJ2-1 TRBV7-6 NA 10 ASSWDRREQF
TRBJ1-3 TRBV7-2 NA 13 ASVEDGHSGNTIY
TRBJ1-1 TRBV6-5 NA 11 ASKQTGIPEAF
TRBJ2-7 TRBV24-1 NA 15 ATSDSGLAGGTYEQY
TRBJ2-5 TRBV2 few 9 ASTKQETQY
TRBJ2-7 TRBV4-1 few 13 ASSQVAGLPSREY
TRBJ2-3 TRBV12-3/TRBV12-4 NA 12 ASSFLTGSDTQY
TRBJ2-7 TRBV2 NA 12 ASSEQGESYEQY
TRBJ2-3 TRBV6-2/TRBV6-3 few 17 ASSYRWTSGRASTDTQY
TRBJ1-2 TRBV27 NA 12 ASSPLKGTYGYT
TRBJ2-1 TRBV12-3/TRBV12-4 few 14 ASSLGTSGAYNEQF
TRBJ2-3 TRBV5-1 NA 13 ASSLGDSHTDTQY
TRBJ2-1 TRBV7-2 NA 13 ASSLEFVGLNEQF
TRBJ1-1 TRBV4-1 NA 12 ASSRGTQNTEAF
TRBJ2-3 TRBV3-1 few 13 ASSPGTTSTDTQY
TRBJ2-3 TRBV5-1 few 15 ASSLLTSGGAADTQY
TRBJ2-7 TRBV7-2 NA 15 ASSLALGGLASYEQY
TRBJ2-1 TRBV6-5 few 10 ASSNGPGEQF
TRBJ1-3 TRBV5-1 many 13 ASSVGQSSGNTIY
TRBJ2-7 TRBV2 NA 12 ASSEVLSSYEQY
TRBJ2-1 TRBV20-1 NA 14 SAPRAGTSGVGEQF
TRBJ2-1 TRBV7-2 NA 13 ASSQGQGRVDEQF
TRBJ1-6 TRBV9 NA 12 ASSLGAGGSPLH
TRBJ1-1 TRBV4-2 NA 13 ASSRETGGNTEAF
TRBJ2-3 TRBV9 NA 14 ASSVTSGSSTDTQY
TRBJ2-3 TRBV7-9 few 13 ASSWGGSGTDTQY
TRBJ2-7 TRBV4-1 few 13 ASSQPQAPGGEQY
TRBJ1-4 TRBV28 few 11 ASNDRVREKLF
TRBJ1-6 TRBV3-1 few 12 ASSQGTEDSPLH
TRBJ2-3 TRBV7-8 few 13 ASRLREALTDTQY
TRBJ1-1 TRBV12-5 NA 15 ASGLVGWSQGPPEAF
TRBJ2-5 TRBV27 few 13 ASSLLAERQETQY
TRBJ2-2 TRBV7-2 NA 11 ASSSTSSGELF
TRBJ2-3 TRBV9 NA 15 ASSVGGTSGDTDTQY
TRBJ2-7 TRBV7-7 NA 11 ASSPSGAYEQY
TRBJ2-5 TRBV3-1 NA 11 ASSFRTLETQD
TRBJ2-1 TRBV4-1 few 12 ASRLAVSYNEQF
TRBJ2-3 TRBV18 few 13 ASSPLDRGPDTQY
TRBJ2-4 TRBV15 NA 10 ATSRGSPRKY